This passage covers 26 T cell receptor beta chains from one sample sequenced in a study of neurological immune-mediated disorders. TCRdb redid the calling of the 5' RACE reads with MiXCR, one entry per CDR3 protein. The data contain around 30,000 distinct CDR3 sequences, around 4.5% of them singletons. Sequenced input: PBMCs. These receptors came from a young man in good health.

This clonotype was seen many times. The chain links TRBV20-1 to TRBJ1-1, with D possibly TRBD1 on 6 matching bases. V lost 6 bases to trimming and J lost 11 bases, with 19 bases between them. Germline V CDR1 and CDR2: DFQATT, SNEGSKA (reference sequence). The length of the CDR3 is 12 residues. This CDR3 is CSAARDNNWAFF. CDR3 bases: TGCAGTGCAGCCCGGGACAACAATTGGGCTTTCTTT.

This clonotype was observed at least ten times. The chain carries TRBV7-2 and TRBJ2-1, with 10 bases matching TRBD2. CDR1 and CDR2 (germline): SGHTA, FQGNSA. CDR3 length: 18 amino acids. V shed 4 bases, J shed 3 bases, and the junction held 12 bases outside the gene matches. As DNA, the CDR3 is TGTGCCAGCAGCTCCCCCCCAGGAACTAGCGGGGACTACAATGAGCAGTTCTTC. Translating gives CASSSPPGTSGDYNEQFF.

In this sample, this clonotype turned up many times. The CDR3 DNA follows: TGCAGTGCTACTAGGACCGATCGGGGGGACGAGCAGTACTTC. This gives the protein CSATRTDRGDEQYF. The V call is TRBV20-1, the J call TRBJ2-7, with 7 positions matching TRBD2. V lost 4 bases to trimming and J lost 5 bases; unmatched junction nucleotides: 11. CDR1 and CDR2 (germline): DFQATT, SNEGSKA (reference sequence). The CDR3 has 14 amino acids.

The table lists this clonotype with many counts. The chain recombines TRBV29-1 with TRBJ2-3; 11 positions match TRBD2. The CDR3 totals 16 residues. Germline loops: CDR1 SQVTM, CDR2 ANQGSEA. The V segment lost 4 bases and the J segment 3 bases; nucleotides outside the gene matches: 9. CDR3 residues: CSVVGTSGGWTDTQYF. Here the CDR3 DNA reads TGCAGCGTTGTAGGTACTAGCGGGGGTTGGACAGATACGCAGTATTTT.

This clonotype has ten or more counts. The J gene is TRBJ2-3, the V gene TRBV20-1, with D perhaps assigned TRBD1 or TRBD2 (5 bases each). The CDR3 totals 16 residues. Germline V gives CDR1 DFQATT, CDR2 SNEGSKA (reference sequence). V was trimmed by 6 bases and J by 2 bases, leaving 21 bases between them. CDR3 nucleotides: TGCAGTGCCACTCCGGGGACGGCCGGCCACACAGATACGCAGTATTTT. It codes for CSATPGTAGHTDTQYF.

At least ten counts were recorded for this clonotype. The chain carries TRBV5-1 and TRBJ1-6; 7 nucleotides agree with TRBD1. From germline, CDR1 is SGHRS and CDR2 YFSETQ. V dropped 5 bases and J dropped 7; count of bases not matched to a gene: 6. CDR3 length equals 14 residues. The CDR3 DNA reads TGCGCCAGCAGTTCCGGGACAGCCAATTCACCCCTCCACTTT. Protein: CASSSGTANSPLHF.

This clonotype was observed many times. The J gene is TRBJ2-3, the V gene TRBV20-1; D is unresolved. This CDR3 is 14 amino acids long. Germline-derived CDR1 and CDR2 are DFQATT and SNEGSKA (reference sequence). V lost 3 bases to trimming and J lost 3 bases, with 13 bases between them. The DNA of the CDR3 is TGCAGTGCTAGTCGGGCCTTGGGGACAGATACGCAGTATTTT. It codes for CSASRALGTDTQYF.

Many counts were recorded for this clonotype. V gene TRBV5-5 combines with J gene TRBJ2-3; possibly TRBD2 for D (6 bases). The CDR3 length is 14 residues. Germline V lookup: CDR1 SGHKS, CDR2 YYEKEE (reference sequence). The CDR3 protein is CAASGAGLTDTQYF. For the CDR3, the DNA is TGTGCTGCTTCTGGGGCGGGGCTCACAGATACGCAGTATTTT.

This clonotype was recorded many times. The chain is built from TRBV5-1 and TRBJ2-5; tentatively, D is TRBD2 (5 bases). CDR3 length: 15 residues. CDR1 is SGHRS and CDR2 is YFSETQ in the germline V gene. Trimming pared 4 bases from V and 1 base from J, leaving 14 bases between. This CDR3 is CASSDPDGVQETQYF. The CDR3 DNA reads TGCGCCAGCAGCGACCCCGACGGGGTCCAAGAGACCCAGTACTTC.

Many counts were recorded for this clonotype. This chain's CDR3 is CSARDLFGGTGGHEQYF. The CDR3, as DNA: TGCAGTGCTAGAGATCTTTTTGGAGGGACAGGGGGACACGAGCAGTACTTC. The rearrangement links TRBV20-1 to TRBJ2-7; 11 bases match TRBD1. The CDR3 extends over 17 amino acids. V dropped 0 bases and J dropped 5; count of bases not matched to a gene: 12. Germline values: CDR1 DFQATT, CDR2 SNEGSKA (reference sequence).

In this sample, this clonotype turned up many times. CDR3 amino acids: CSAPENTGELFF. Written as DNA, the CDR3 is TGCAGTGCACCAGAAAACACCGGGGAGCTGTTTTTT. The chain links TRBV20-1 to TRBJ2-2; D remains unclear. This CDR3 spans 12 amino acids. Germline V lookup: CDR1 DFQATT, CDR2 SNEGSKA (reference sequence). V shed 6 bases and J shed 2 bases, with 7 bases lying between them.

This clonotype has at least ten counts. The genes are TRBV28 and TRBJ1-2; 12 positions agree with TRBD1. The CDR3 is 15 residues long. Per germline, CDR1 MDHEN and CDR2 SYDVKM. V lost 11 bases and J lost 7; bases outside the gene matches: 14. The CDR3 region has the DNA TGTGCCGGAATGGGACAGGGGGCAGAATTCCGTGGCTACACCTTC. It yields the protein CAGMGQGAEFRGYTF.

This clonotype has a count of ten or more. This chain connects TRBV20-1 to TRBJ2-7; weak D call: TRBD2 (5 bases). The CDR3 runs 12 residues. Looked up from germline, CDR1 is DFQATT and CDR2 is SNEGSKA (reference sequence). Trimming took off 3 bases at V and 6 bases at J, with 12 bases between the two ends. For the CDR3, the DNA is TGCAGTGCTAGTAGGTCTAGCAGCGAGCAGTACTTC. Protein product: CSASRSSSEQYF.

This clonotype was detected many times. CDR3 protein: CASSGSRSGNTIYF. DNA of the CDR3: TGTGCCAGCAGTGGCAGTCGCTCTGGAAACACCATATATTTT. The V gene is TRBV27, the J gene TRBJ1-3; D call uncertain. The CDR3 is made up of 14 amino acids. Germline CDR1 and CDR2: MNHEY and SMNVEV (reference sequence). Trimming shortened V by 5 bases and J by 0 bases, and 8 bases separated the two germline ends.

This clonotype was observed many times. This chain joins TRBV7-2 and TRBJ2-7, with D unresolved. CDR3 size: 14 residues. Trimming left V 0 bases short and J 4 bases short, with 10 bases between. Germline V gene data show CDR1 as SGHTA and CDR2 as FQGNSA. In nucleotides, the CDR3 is TGTGCCAGCAGCTTAGCGCCTGGGCGATACGAGCAGTACTTC. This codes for CASSLAPGRYEQYF.

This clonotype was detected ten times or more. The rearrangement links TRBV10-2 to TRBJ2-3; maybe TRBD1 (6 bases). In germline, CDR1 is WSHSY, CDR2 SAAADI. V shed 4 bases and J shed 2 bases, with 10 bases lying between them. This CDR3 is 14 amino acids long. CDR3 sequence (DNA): TGCGCCAGCAGTGGCGCAGGGGACACAGATACGCAGTATTTT. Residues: CASSGAGDTDTQYF.

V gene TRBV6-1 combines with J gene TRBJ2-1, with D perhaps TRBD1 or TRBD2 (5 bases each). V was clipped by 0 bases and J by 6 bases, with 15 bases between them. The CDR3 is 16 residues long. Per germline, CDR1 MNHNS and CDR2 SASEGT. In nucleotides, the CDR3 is TGTGCCAGCAGTGAAGCGCTTCTGGGGGTATTCAATGAGCAGTTCTTC. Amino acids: CASSEALLGVFNEQFF.

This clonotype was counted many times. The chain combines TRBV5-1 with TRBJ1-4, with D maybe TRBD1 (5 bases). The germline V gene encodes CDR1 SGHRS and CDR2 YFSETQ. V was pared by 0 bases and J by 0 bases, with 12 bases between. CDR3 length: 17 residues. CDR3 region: CASSLGQFIATNEKLFF. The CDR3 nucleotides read TGCGCCAGCAGCTTGGGACAGTTTATCGCAACTAATGAAAAACTGTTTTTT.

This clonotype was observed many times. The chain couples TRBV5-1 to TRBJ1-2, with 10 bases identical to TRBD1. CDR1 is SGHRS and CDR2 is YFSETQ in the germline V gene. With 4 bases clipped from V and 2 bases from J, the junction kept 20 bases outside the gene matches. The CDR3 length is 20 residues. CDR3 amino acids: CASSAGQGDRLTTTNYGYTF. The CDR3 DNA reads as TGCGCCAGCAGCGCCGGACAGGGGGACCGACTCACCACCACGAACTATGGCTACACCTTC.

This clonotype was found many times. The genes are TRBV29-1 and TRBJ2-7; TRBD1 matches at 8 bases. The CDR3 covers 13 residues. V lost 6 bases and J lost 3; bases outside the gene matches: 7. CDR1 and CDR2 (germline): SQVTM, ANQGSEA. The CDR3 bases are TGCAGCGTCGTAGACAGGGGAGGCTACGAGCAGTACTTC. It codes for CSVVDRGGYEQYF.

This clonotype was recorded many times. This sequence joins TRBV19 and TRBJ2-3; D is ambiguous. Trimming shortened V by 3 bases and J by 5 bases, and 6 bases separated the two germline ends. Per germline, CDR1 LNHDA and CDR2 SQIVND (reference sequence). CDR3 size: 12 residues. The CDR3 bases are TGTGCCAGTAGTATTCGGCTAGATACGCAGTATTTT. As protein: CASSIRLDTQYF.

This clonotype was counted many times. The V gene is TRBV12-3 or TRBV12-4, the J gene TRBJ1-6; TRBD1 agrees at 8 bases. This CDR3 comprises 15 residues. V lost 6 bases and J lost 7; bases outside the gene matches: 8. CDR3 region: CASSSRTGLNSPLHF. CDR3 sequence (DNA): TGTGCCAGCAGCTCCCGGACAGGGCTGAATTCACCCCTCCACTTT.

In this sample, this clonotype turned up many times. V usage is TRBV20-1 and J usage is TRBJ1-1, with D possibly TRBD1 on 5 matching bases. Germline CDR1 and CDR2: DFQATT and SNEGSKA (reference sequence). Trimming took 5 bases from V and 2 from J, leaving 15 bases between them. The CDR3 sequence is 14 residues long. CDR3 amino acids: CSAGQGSGNTEAFF. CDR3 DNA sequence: TGCAGTGCTGGGCAGGGCTCCGGAAACACTGAAGCTTTCTTT.

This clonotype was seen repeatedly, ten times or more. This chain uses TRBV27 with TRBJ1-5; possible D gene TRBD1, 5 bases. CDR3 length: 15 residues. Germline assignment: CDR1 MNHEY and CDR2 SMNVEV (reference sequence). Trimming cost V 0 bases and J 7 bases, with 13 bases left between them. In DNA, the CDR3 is TGTGCCAGCAGTTTATCCGGGGGTGGAGGGCAGCCCCAGCATTTT. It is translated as CASSLSGGGGQPQHF.

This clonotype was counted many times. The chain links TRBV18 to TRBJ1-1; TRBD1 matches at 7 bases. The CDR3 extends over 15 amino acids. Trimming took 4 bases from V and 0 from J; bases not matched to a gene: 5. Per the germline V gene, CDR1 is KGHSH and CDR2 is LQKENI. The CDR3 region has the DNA TGTGCCAGCTCACTACGACAGGGTATGAACACTGAAGCTTTCTTT. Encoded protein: CASSLRQGMNTEAFF.

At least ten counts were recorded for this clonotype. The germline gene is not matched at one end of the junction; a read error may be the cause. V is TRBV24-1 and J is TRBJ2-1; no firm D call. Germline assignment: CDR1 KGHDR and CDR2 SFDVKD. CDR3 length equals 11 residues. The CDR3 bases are TGTGCCACCAGAGATTGGGATGAGCAGTTCTTC. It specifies CATRDWDEQFF.